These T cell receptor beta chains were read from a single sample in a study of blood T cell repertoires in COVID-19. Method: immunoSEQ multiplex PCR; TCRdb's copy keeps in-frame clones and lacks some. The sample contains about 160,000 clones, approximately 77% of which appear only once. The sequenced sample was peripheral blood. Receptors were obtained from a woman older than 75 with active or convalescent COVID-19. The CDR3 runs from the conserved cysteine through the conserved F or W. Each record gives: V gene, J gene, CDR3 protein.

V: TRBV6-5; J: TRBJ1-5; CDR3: CASILGLNSNQPQHF
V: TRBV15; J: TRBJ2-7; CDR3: CATSRDLVEGLYEQYF
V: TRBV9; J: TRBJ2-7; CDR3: CASSASYEEYEQYF
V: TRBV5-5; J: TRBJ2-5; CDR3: CASSYGRGGQTQYF
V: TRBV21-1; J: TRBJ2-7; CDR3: CASSKDRGNPGDRAYEQYF
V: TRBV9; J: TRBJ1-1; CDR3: CASSVDGTVVTEAFF
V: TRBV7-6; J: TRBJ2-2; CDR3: CASSLVSSGRGELFF
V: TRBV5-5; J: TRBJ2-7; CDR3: CASSPTTTYEQYF
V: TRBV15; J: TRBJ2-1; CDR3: CATSRDRAGGEQFF
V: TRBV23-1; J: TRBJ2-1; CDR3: CASSPDRLDNEQFF
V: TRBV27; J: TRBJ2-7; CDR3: CASSLSNIGGKYF
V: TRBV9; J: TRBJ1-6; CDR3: CASTSGGSYNSPLHF
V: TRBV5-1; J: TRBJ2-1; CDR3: CASSLIGGQYNEQFF
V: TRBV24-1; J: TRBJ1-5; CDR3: CATSETGPYSNQPQHF
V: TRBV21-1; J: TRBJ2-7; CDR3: CASSNRTSGRASEQYF
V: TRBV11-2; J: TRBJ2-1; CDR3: CASSLGQSYNEQFF
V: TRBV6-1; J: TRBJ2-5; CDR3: CASSDAGRWTQETQYF
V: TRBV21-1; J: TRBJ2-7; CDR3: CASSNYSYEQYF
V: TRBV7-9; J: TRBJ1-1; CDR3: CASSRQGSEAFF
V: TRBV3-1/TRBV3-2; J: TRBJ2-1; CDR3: CASSQVKRGVREQFF
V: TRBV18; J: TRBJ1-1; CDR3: CASSPFGQGEAFF
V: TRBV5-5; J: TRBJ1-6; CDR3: CASSLLGQGSLGNSPLHF
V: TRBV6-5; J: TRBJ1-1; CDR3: CASSRQGGPLYEAFF
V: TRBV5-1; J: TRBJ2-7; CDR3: CASSLDRGYEQYF
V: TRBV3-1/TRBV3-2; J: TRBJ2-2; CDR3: CASSRGTGGDTGELFF
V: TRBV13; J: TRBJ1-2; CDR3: CASSSPHNYGYTF
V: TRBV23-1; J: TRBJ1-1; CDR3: CASERGNRGRTEAFF
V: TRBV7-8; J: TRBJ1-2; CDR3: CASSLGIPGIYGYTF
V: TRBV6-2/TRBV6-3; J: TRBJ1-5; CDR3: CASSYGTGYRPQHF
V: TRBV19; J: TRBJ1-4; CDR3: CASSGESGNTEKLFF
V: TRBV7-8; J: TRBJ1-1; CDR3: CASSFRTDEAFF
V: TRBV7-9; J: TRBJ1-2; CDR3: CASSPLPRGADYGYTF
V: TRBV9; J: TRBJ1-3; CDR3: CASSKTGTSGNTIYF
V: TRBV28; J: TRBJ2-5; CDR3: CASRPLVEPGLQETQYF
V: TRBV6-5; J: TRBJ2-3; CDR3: CASQAGLTDTQYF
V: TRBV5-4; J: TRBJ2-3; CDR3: CASSYYSTDTQYF
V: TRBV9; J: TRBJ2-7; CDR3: CASSVRQGGYEQYF
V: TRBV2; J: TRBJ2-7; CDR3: CASRRQVYEQYF
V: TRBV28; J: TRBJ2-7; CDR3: CASREQGASSYEQYF
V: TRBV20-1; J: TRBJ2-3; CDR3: CSASKRRDTQYF
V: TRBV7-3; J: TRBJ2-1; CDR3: CASSLGGRSGEQFF
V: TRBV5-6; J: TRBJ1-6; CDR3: CASSLVGQGNSPLHF
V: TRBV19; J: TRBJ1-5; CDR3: CASSTYDRGNQPQHF
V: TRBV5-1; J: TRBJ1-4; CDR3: CASSRDRSNEKLFF
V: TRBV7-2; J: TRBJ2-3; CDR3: CASSRRQGLAGDADTQYF
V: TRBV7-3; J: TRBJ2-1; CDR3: CASSPQGLAGPTEQFF